These 22 T cell receptor beta chains originate from one sample sequenced in a study of identifying expanded T cells in peripheral blood (dated by TCRdb to about 2019). Receptor libraries were prepared by the immunoSEQ multiplex PCR assay. TCRdb took this table from immuneACCESS and kept in-frame rearrangements with V and J called. Such tables lack part of the clones; where checked against another copy, unresolved V genes explain under half of the gap, and the rest is unexplained. Recorded for this sample are roughly 82,000 clones; 84% of them occurred a single time. The biggest ten clones account for around 19% of the sample. The sample comprised blood. These receptors came from a person between 18 and 75 years old in good health.

This rearrangement joins TRBV29-1 to TRBJ1-1; TRBD1 aligns across 11 bases. Germline trimming cut 6 bases from V and 6 bases from J; bases unmatched to any gene: 6. The CDR3 loop spans 13 amino acids. Germline loops: CDR1 SQVTM, CDR2 ANQGSEA. CDR3 sequence: CSVRTGGGSEAFF. Here the CDR3 DNA reads TGCAGCGTCCGGACAGGGGGCGGATCTGAAGCTTTCTTT.

The rearrangement joins TRBV6-5 to TRBJ1-1; TRBD1 agrees at 9 bases. The J segment lost 8 bases and the V segment lost 8 bases, leaving 9 bases of the junction unmatched. The CDR3 is made up of 13 amino acids. Germline V gene lookup returns CDR1 MNHEY and CDR2 SVGAGI. CDR3 amino acids: CASLDRGYSEAFF. CDR3 DNA sequence: TGTGCCAGCCTCGACAGGGGGTATAGCGAAGCTTTCTTT.

The chain carries TRBV19 and TRBJ1-2, with D maybe TRBD1 (5 bases). The CDR3 loop spans 16 amino acids. Per germline, CDR1 LNHDA and CDR2 SQIVND (reference sequence). V shed 6 bases and J shed 0 bases, with 17 bases lying between them. The CDR3 loop is CASSREGATTNYGYTF. The CDR3 nucleotides read TGTGCCAGTAGCAGGGAAGGGGCTACAACTAACTATGGCTACACCTTC.

The V gene is TRBV18, the J gene TRBJ1-2; TRBD1 agrees at 12 bases. Germline values: CDR1 KGHSH, CDR2 LQKENI. V shed 4 bases and J 5 bases; nucleotides not matched to a gene: 8. The CDR3 consists of 16 residues. In DNA form, the CDR3 reads TGTGCCAGCTCACTTTCGGGACAGGGGGCTGAGTATGGCTACACCTTC. Translated: CASSLSGQGAEYGYTF.

The V gene is TRBV7-2, the J gene TRBJ2-7; D remains unclear. The germline V gene encodes CDR1 SGHTA and CDR2 FQGNSA. The length of the CDR3 is 11 residues. V was trimmed by 4 bases and J by 6 bases, leaving 7 bases between them. In nucleotides, the CDR3 is TGTGCCAGCAGCTCAGCCCCCGAGCAGTACTTC. It translates to CASSSAPEQYF.

This chain connects TRBV2 to TRBJ2-7, with a weak D call TRBD1 (6 bases). Trimming removed 7 bases from V and 2 bases from J, with 15 bases in between. Germline V lookup: CDR1 SNHLY, CDR2 FYNNEI. The CDR3 consists of 14 residues. CDR3 in DNA: TGTGCCAGCAAAAAACAGGGACCTCCCTACGAGCAGTACTTC. This sequence encodes CASKKQGPPYEQYF.

The V gene is TRBV2, the J gene TRBJ2-1; TRBD1 is a possible D gene (6 bases). V lost 5 bases and J 5 bases, leaving 13 bases between the germline ends. Germline-derived CDR1 and CDR2 are SNHLY and FYNNEI. The CDR3 has 14 amino acids. CDR3 sequence reads: CASSSGVLNNEQFF. DNA of the CDR3: TGTGCCAGCAGTTCAGGGGTTTTGAACAATGAGCAGTTCTTC. Based on the CDR3 plus reference TRBV2 and TRBJ2-1, the full variable domain is EPEVTQTPSHQVTQMGQEVILRCVPISNHLYFYWYRQILGQKVEFLVSFYNNEISEKSEIFDDQFSVERPDGSNFTLKIRSTKLEDSAMYFCASSSGVLNNEQFFGPGTRLTVL.

The chain recombines TRBV6-5 with TRBJ2-6; the D gene could be TRBD1 or TRBD2 (6 bases each). The CDR3 contains 15 residues. Per germline, CDR1 MNHEY and CDR2 SVGAGI. Trimming removed 10 bases from V and 1 base from J, with 14 bases in between. CDR3 sequence reads: CATRPGASGANVLTF. CDR3 coding DNA: TGTGCCACCAGACCGGGGGCATCTGGGGCCAACGTCCTGACTTTC.

The chain combines TRBV7-3 with TRBJ2-7; the match to TRBD2 covers 10 bases. V lost 1 base and J lost 3; bases outside the gene matches: 3. CDR1 and CDR2 (germline): SGHTA, FQGTGA. The CDR3 spans 15 residues. The CDR3 spells CASSLSPSGSYEQYF. The CDR3 DNA is TGTGCCAGCAGCTTAAGTCCTAGCGGGAGCTACGAGCAGTACTTC.

V usage is TRBV9 and J usage is TRBJ2-7; D remains unclear. CDR3 size: 15 residues. Germline lookup yields CDR1 SGDLS and CDR2 YYNGEE. V was pared by 0 bases and J by 0 bases, with 10 bases between. The CDR3 here is CASSVGLGPSYEQYF. In DNA, the CDR3 is TGTGCCAGCAGCGTAGGTCTTGGGCCCTCCTACGAGCAGTACTTC. Full variable domain (remainder filled in from reference TRBV9 and TRBJ2-7): DSGVTQTPKHLITATGQRVTLRCSPRSGDLSVYWYQQSLDQGLQFLIQYYNGEERAKGNILERFSAQQFPDLHSELNLSSLELGDSALYFCASSVGLGPSYEQYFGPGTRLTVT.

This clone has a single count. This sequence joins TRBV4-1 and TRBJ2-7; 7 bases map to TRBD2. The V segment lost 2 bases and the J segment 3 bases; nucleotides outside the gene matches: 7. The CDR3 length is 15 residues. Germline assignment: CDR1 MGHRA and CDR2 YSYEKL. CDR3 protein: CASSQLLGTIYEQYF. The CDR3 coding sequence is TGCGCCAGCAGCCAACTACTCGGGACTATCTACGAGCAGTACTTC.

The J gene is TRBJ1-2, the V gene TRBV6-4; 7 positions agree with TRBD1. After removal of 6 bases from V and 4 bases from J, the junction contained 14 bases not matched to a gene. The CDR3 has 16 residues. Germline CDR1 and CDR2: MRHNA and SNTAGT. Written as DNA, the CDR3 is TGTGCCAGCAGCCCAAACCTACAGGGGCCTAGCTATGGCTACACCTTC. It codes for CASSPNLQGPSYGYTF.

The CDR3 bases are TGTGCCACCTCGGACAGCCAAGAGACCCAGTACTTC. Protein product: CATSDSQETQYF. The chain is built from TRBV28 and TRBJ2-5; D is possibly TRBD1 (6 bases). Germline V gene sequence: CDR1 MDHEN, CDR2 SYDVKM. This CDR3 region has 12 residues. Trimming pared 10 bases from V and 1 base from J, leaving 10 bases between.

The chain has TRBV4-3 and TRBJ2-2; 10 bases match TRBD2. Germline assignment: CDR1 LGHNA and CDR2 YSLEER. The J segment lost 4 bases and the V segment lost 0 bases, leaving 5 bases of the junction unmatched. The CDR3 totals 17 residues. The CDR3 region is CASSQDPASGSTGELFF. The CDR3 nucleotides read TGCGCCAGCAGCCAAGATCCTGCTAGCGGGAGCACCGGGGAGCTGTTTTTT.

This rearrangement joins TRBV5-1 to TRBJ2-3; a weak D match, TRBD2 (6 bases). CDR1 is SGHRS, CDR2 YFSETQ, per germline. The ends were cut back, 5 bases at V and 0 bases at J, with 7 bases in the middle. CDR3 size: 13 residues. Written as DNA, the CDR3 is TGCGCCAGCAGGACTAGGAGCACAGATACGCAGTATTTT. Protein product: CASRTRSTDTQYF.

The J gene is TRBJ2-1, the V gene TRBV6-6; D possibly corresponds to TRBD2 (5 bases). The CDR3 spans 13 residues. Looked up from germline, CDR1 is MNHNY and CDR2 is SVGAGI (reference sequence). V was pared by 7 bases and J by 6 bases, with 13 bases between. For the CDR3, the DNA is TGTGCCAGCACCCCGGGGTGGGGCAATGAGCAGTTCTTC. Protein product: CASTPGWGNEQFF.

The rearrangement uses TRBV10-3 and TRBJ2-7; tentatively, D is TRBD1 (6 bases). CDR3 length: 12 residues. The V gene lost 9 bases and the J gene lost 1 base, with 10 bases spanning the gap. Germline CDR1 reads ENHRY; CDR2 reads SYGVKD. DNA of the CDR3: TGTGCCATAAGGACAGTGTCCTACGAGCAGTACTTC. Protein sequence: CAIRTVSYEQYF.

The chain employs TRBV5-3 and TRBJ1-3, with D hard to call. TRBV5-3 is classed as an ORF, of uncertain function. The CDR3 has 15 amino acids. Deletions cut 8 bases from V and 3 bases from J, with 18 bases between. The CDR3 protein is CASSPAWAGGNTIYF. The CDR3 region has the DNA TGTGCCAGCAGCCCCGCATGGGCTGGTGGAAACACCATATATTTT.

V is TRBV29-1 and J is TRBJ2-1; 7 bases align to TRBD1. Germline CDR1 and CDR2: SQVTM and ANQGSEA. V lost 3 bases to trimming and J lost 9 bases; unmatched junction nucleotides: 11. There are 14 residues in the CDR3. Here the CDR3 reads CSVENIQQGSEQFF. As DNA, the CDR3 is TGCAGCGTTGAGAACATACAACAGGGGTCTGAGCAGTTCTTC.

The V gene is TRBV4-1, the J gene TRBJ2-3, with D uncertain. The CDR3 runs to 12 residues. The V end was cut by 1 base, the J end by 5 bases, with 4 bases between. Per germline, CDR1 MGHRA and CDR2 YSYEKL. The CDR3: CASSQVLDTQYF. CDR3 nucleotides: TGCGCCAGCAGCCAAGTTTTAGATACGCAGTATTTT.

This sequence joins TRBV19 and TRBJ2-1; weak D call: TRBD1 (6 bases). Trimming left V 6 bases short and J 4 bases short, with 16 bases between. The CDR3 is 15 amino acids. Germline lookup yields CDR1 LNHDA and CDR2 SQIVND (reference sequence). The CDR3, as DNA: TGTGCCAGTAGCCAACAAACCGGACAGTACAATGAGCAGTTCTTC. Protein: CASSQQTGQYNEQFF.

The J gene is TRBJ1-4, the V gene TRBV11-2; 7 bases align to TRBD1. Germline loops: CDR1 SGHAT, CDR2 FQNNGV. After removal of 1 base from V and 8 bases from J, the junction contained 10 bases not matched to a gene. The CDR3 sequence is 16 residues long. CDR3 sequence (DNA): TGTGCCAGCAGCTTAGCGAGGGGACAGATAAACGAAAAACTGTTTTTT. Its translation: CASSLARGQINEKLFF.